The 19 T cell receptor beta chains below were found in one sample sequenced in a study of blood T cell repertoires in COVID-19. Sequencing used immunoSEQ multiplex PCR; TCRdb keeps in-frame clones, though not all of them. The repertoire has more than 350,000 clones, roughly 84% of them found once; the top ten carry 1.4% to 1.5%. The sequenced sample was PBMCs or T cells enriched from blood (not recorded which). The origin of the receptors is a woman aged 18-29 years who had been exposed to COVID-19.

This clone was recorded only once. This chain joins TRBV2 and TRBJ2-5, with TRBD2 matching 14 bases. Germline lookup yields CDR1 SNHLY and CDR2 FYNNEI. Trimming removed 10 bases from V and 5 bases from J; junction bases left unmatched: 6. This CDR3 contains 14 residues. DNA of the CDR3: TGTGCCACCGGACTAGCGGGAGGAGGGGAGACCCAGTACTTC. This translates into CATGLAGGGETQYF.

V usage is TRBV6-5 and J usage is TRBJ2-3; 10 positions agree with TRBD1. With V trimmed by 8 bases and J by 3 bases, 5 bases remained unmatched. Germline loops: CDR1 MNHEY, CDR2 SVGAGI. The CDR3 is made up of 14 amino acids. In nucleotides, the CDR3 is TGTGCCAGCTTGCTGGACAGGGGGACAGATACGCAGTATTTT. This codes for CASLLDRGTDTQYF.

The V gene is TRBV6-5, the J gene TRBJ1-6, with TRBD1 matching over 8 bases. The germline V gene encodes CDR1 MNHEY and CDR2 SVGAGI. The CDR3 has 12 amino acids. V lost 6 bases and J lost 8; bases outside the gene matches: 0. CDR3 residues: CASRTGDSPLHF. CDR3 nucleotide sequence: TGTGCCAGCAGGACAGGGGATTCACCCCTCCACTTT.

The chain has TRBV7-9 and TRBJ1-1; D is perhaps TRBD1 (6 bases). Trimming removed 1 base at V and 4 bases at J, with 10 bases between. CDR1 is SEHNR and CDR2 is FQNEAQ in the germline V gene (reference sequence). The CDR3 is 14 residues long. DNA for the CDR3: TGTGCCAGCAGCTTAGAAGGGGGTTTCACTGAAGCTTTCTTT. The encoded protein is CASSLEGGFTEAFF.

This clone has only one observation. This chain joins TRBV5-1 and TRBJ2-7; 9 bases are a match to TRBD1. There are 14 residues in the CDR3. V lost 4 bases, J lost 2 bases, and 4 bases stayed unmatched. CDR1 is SGHRS, CDR2 YFSETQ, per germline. This CDR3 is CASSAGTGPYEQYF. The CDR3 nucleotides read TGCGCCAGCAGCGCGGGGACAGGGCCCTACGAGCAGTACTTC.

This CDR3 reads CASSSDRGLELFF. CDR3 coding DNA: TGTGCCAGCAGCTCGGACAGGGGGCTAGAACTGTTTTTT. The rearrangement uses TRBV12-3 or TRBV12-4 and TRBJ1-4; 11 nucleotides match TRBD1. J gave up 12 bases and V 6 bases, and 6 bases lay outside the gene matches. This CDR3 contains 13 residues.

The chain is built from TRBV7-8 and TRBJ2-7, with a tentative D call TRBD2 (5 bases). The CDR3 covers 13 residues. The germline V gene has CDR1 SGHVS and CDR2 FQNEAQ. V shed 1 base and J shed 3 bases, with 7 bases lying between them. The CDR3 nucleotides read TGTGCCAGCAGCTTAGACGGGGTCTACGAGCAGTACTTC. Its translation is CASSLDGVYEQYF.

This sequence joins TRBV2 and TRBJ1-2; D call uncertain. The germline V gene encodes CDR1 SNHLY and CDR2 FYNNEI. Trimming took off 8 bases at V and 6 bases at J, with 7 bases between the two ends. The CDR3 runs to 10 residues. CDR3: CASAPDGYTF. In DNA form, the CDR3 reads TGTGCCAGCGCGCCCGATGGCTACACCTTC.

J is TRBJ2-7 and V is TRBV28; 9 bases line up with TRBD1. Germline V gene data show CDR1 as MDHEN and CDR2 as SYDVKM. This CDR3 comprises 14 residues. V was pared by 7 bases and J by 0 bases, with 4 bases of the junction left unmatched. This CDR3 is CASIKQGASYEQYF. The DNA of the CDR3 is TGTGCCAGCATCAAACAGGGGGCCTCCTACGAGCAGTACTTC. The variable domain in full, with the rest retrieved from reference TRBV28 and TRBJ2-7, is DVKVTQSSRYLVKRTGEKVFLECVQDMDHENMFWYRQDPGLGLRLIYFSYDVKMKEKGDIPEGYSVSREKKERFSLILESASTNQTSMYLCASIKQGASYEQYFGPGTRLTVT.

The chain carries TRBV7-3 and TRBJ2-3; 9 positions agree with TRBD1. Germline trimming cut 5 bases from V and 3 bases from J; bases unmatched to any gene: 6. Germline CDR1 is SGHTA and CDR2 is FQGTGA. The CDR3 runs to 15 residues. The CDR3 nucleotides are TGTGCCAGCAGCCCCACAGGGGGCGCAACAGATACGCAGTATTTT. Its protein is CASSPTGGATDTQYF. The full variable domain, completed using reference TRBV7-3 and TRBJ2-3, is GAGVSQTPSNKVTEKGKYVELRCDPISGHTALYWYRQSLGQGPEFLIYFQGTGAADDSGLPNDRFFAVRPEGSVSTLKIQRTERGDSAVYLCASSPTGGATDTQYFGPGTRLTVL.

V gene TRBV30 combines with J gene TRBJ1-2, with 9 bases that match TRBD1. CDR3 size: 12 residues. With V trimmed by 1 base and J by 8 bases, 2 bases remained unmatched. From germline, CDR1 is GTSNPN and CDR2 SVGIG (reference sequence). Here the CDR3 reads CAWSAGTGGYTF. CDR3 nucleotide sequence: TGTGCCTGGAGTGCGGGGACAGGGGGCTACACCTTC.

This sequence joins TRBV7-2 and TRBJ1-6, with D perhaps matching TRBD1 (5 bases). Trimming took off 7 bases at V and 9 bases at J, with 19 bases between the two ends. The CDR3 contains 15 residues. CDR1 is SGHTA and CDR2 is FQGNSA in the germline V gene. In DNA, the CDR3 is TGTGCCAGCACCCTCCCGGGGACTCGGAGTTCACCCCTCCACTTT. It encodes CASTLPGTRSSPLHF.

The V call is TRBV18, the J call TRBJ1-5, with 11 bases fitting TRBD1. The germline V gene encodes CDR1 KGHSH and CDR2 LQKENI. The CDR3 is made up of 15 amino acids. Trimming removed 3 bases from V and 3 bases from J; junction bases left unmatched: 1. The CDR3 is CASSPDRGHNQPQHF. CDR3 coding DNA: TGTGCCAGCTCACCGGACAGGGGGCACAATCAGCCCCAGCATTTT.

The chain recombines TRBV3-1 (or the pseudogene TRBV3-2) with TRBJ2-1; D may be TRBD2 (5 bases). CDR1 and CDR2 from the germline V gene are LGHDT and YNNKEL (reference sequence). With 1 base removed from V and 4 bases from J, the gap between germline ends came to 8 bases. The CDR3 sequence is 14 residues long. CDR3 amino acids: CASSQASHYNEQFF. CDR3 nucleotides: TGTGCCAGCAGCCAAGCTAGCCATTACAATGAGCAGTTCTTC.

This clone came up once. This chain connects TRBV28 to TRBJ2-1; TRBD2 agrees at 7 bases. Germline CDR1 reads MDHEN; CDR2 reads SYDVKM. With V trimmed by 2 bases and J by 4 bases, 5 bases remained unmatched. The CDR3 covers 15 residues. The CDR3 loop reads CASSLTRGLYNEQFF. CDR3 DNA sequence: TGTGCCAGCAGTTTAACGAGGGGACTATACAATGAGCAGTTCTTC.

For the CDR3, the DNA is TGTGCCAGCAGTGAGGGGAGCTCTGGGGCCAACGTCCTGACTTTC. Protein sequence: CASSEGSSGANVLTF. The chain is built from TRBV6-4 and TRBJ2-6; TRBD2 might be the D (5 bases). The V end was cut by 3 bases, the J end by 0 bases, with 6 bases between. The CDR3 spans 15 residues. Germline assignment: CDR1 MRHNA and CDR2 SNTAGT.

The chain uses TRBV9 and TRBJ1-4; 7 bases fit TRBD1. The length of the CDR3 is 14 residues. The V segment lost 0 bases and the J segment 9 bases; nucleotides outside the gene matches: 5. Germline V gives CDR1 SGDLS, CDR2 YYNGEE. The CDR3 DNA follows: TGTGCCAGCAGCGTAGCAGGGGGAGATAAAAAACTGTTTTTT. This sequence encodes CASSVAGGDKKLFF.

CDR3 loop: CSVRGLAKGSRELFF. CDR3 sequence (DNA): TGCAGCGTGAGGGGACTAGCGAAGGGTTCCAGGGAGCTGTTTTTT. V and J are TRBV29-1 and TRBJ2-2; TRBD2 matches 10 bases. Unmatched junction bases numbered 13, after V lost 6 bases and J lost 9 bases. The CDR3 totals 15 residues. Germline V gives CDR1 SQVTM, CDR2 ANQGSEA.

The chain joins TRBV28 to TRBJ1-2, with 7 bases identical to TRBD1. The germline CDR1 and CDR2 sequences are MDHEN and SYDVKM. The CDR3 runs 11 residues. After removal of 11 bases from V and 4 bases from J, the junction contained 4 bases not matched to a gene. CDR3 DNA: TGTGCCGGACAGGACCCCTATGGCTACACCTTC. Protein product: CAGQDPYGYTF.